This entry lists 17 T cell receptor beta chains sequenced from one sample in a study of T-cell memory formation after mild COVID-19 (dated by TCRdb to the early 2020s). Receptor amplification or capture employed 5' RACE. The instrument given in TCRdb is Illumina NovaSeq 6000. The raw public data were reprocessed by TCRdb itself: fastp quality trimming at Q25, MiXCR clonotype calling, in-frame beta chains only. Rows are combined by CDR3 protein, so each entry shows the most common genes and DNA. In all, the sample holds under 550,000 distinct CDR3 sequences, and roughly 18% of those were seen once. 20% to 25% of the sample is held by the ten biggest clonotypes. The sequenced material came from PBMCs or a T cell subset sorted from them (not recorded which). The source is a young man who had mild COVID-19 (a few samples of this study predate the infection). The sample titles of this study are shuffled in the database, so cell type and time point are left out; the donor was told from shared clones.

This clonotype was found many times. V and J are TRBV20-1 and TRBJ2-1, with TRBD1 identical over 8 bases. Per germline, CDR1 DFQATT and CDR2 SNEGSKA (reference sequence). This CDR3 contains 16 residues. J lost 1 base, V lost 6 bases, and 11 bases had no gene match. The CDR3 sequence: CSAPRTGLGSYNEQFF. CDR3 DNA: TGCAGTGCCCCCAGGACAGGGCTTGGGTCCTACAATGAGCAGTTCTTC.

This clonotype was detected only a few times. The chain employs TRBV4-3 and TRBJ1-2, with D uncertain. This CDR3 spans 16 amino acids. Germline lookup yields CDR1 LGHNA and CDR2 YSLEER. V was shortened by 1 base and J by 5 bases, with 17 bases between the two germline ends. CDR3 sequence: CASSQGVFERVYGYTF. CDR3 nucleotides: TGCGCCAGCAGCCAAGGTGTTTTTGAGCGCGTATATGGCTACACCTTC.

This chain links TRBV5-6 with TRBJ1-5, with a possible D match to TRBD1 (5 bases). The germline V gene encodes CDR1 SGHDT and CDR2 YYEEEE. V was cut by 8 bases and J by 1 base, with 19 bases left in between. The CDR3 covers 16 residues. CDR3 nucleotide sequence: TGTGCCAGAAGCCTGGGAGGACAAATGAGCAATCAGCCCCAGCATTTT. It specifies CARSLGGQMSNQPQHF.

This clonotype has only a few counts. The chain recombines TRBV12-5 with TRBJ1-1; D is ambiguous. Germline-derived CDR1 and CDR2 are LGHNT and FRNRAP. This CDR3 region has 14 residues. Trimming removed 0 bases from V and 2 bases from J, with 7 bases in between. In nucleotides, the CDR3 is TGTGCTAGTGGTTTGGTTGTGGAAAACACTGAAGCTTTCTTT. This encodes CASGLVVENTEAFF.

This clonotype was counted between two and nine times. This sequence joins TRBV19 and TRBJ2-7, with D perhaps TRBD2 (6 bases). Between the trimmed V and J ends, which lost 3 bases and 4 bases, there was a span of 10 bases. The CDR3 loop spans 13 amino acids. Germline V gene sequence: CDR1 LNHDA, CDR2 SQIVND (reference sequence). The chain's CDR3 is CASSIGGGYEQYV. CDR3 nucleotides: TGTGCCAGTAGTATTGGGGGAGGATACGAGCAGTACGTC.

J is TRBJ1-5 and V is TRBV6-6; D unclear. The CDR3 is 14 amino acids. The V gene's germline CDR1 is MNHNY and CDR2 SVGAGI (reference sequence). Trimming removed 4 bases at V and 3 bases at J, with 10 bases between. CDR3 DNA: TGTGCCAGCAGTTCCAACAGCCCCAATCAGCCCCAGCATTTT. This translates into CASSSNSPNQPQHF.

This clonotype was recorded a few times. V and J are TRBV7-2 and TRBJ1-4, with 8 positions matching TRBD1. This CDR3 region has 15 residues. The J segment lost 4 bases and the V segment lost 3 bases, leaving 4 bases of the junction unmatched. Germline assignment: CDR1 SGHTA and CDR2 FQGNSA. The CDR3 spells CASSFRTGINEKLFF. CDR3 sequence (DNA): TGTGCCAGCAGCTTTCGGACAGGGATTAATGAAAAACTGTTTTTT.

Written as DNA, the CDR3 is TGCAGCGTTCGGGTCTTAGAGACCCAGTACTTC. Its protein is CSVRVLETQYF. The V call is TRBV29-1, the J call TRBJ2-5; D ambiguous. Germline-derived CDR1 and CDR2 are SQVTM and ANQGSEA. The CDR3 is made up of 11 amino acids. Deletions cut 5 bases from V and 4 bases from J, with 8 bases between.

This clonotype was seen a handful of times. The V gene is TRBV7-2, the J gene TRBJ2-3; D perhaps matches TRBD2 (5 bases). This CDR3 has 15 residues. Germline values: CDR1 SGHTA, CDR2 FQGNSA. With 1 base removed from V and 5 bases from J, the gap between germline ends came to 13 bases. CDR3 DNA: TGTGCCAGCAGCTTAGTAGTCACCCGGGGAGATACGCAGTATTTT. It specifies CASSLVVTRGDTQYF.

The rearrangement links TRBV7-2 to TRBJ2-1, with unresolved D. The V end lost 5 bases, the J end lost 6 bases, and 14 bases lay between the germline ends. Per the germline V gene, CDR1 is SGHTA and CDR2 is FQGNSA. CDR3 size: 14 residues. CDR3 sequence: CASSPALSFNEQFF. DNA of the CDR3: TGTGCCAGCAGCCCCGCGCTCTCATTCAATGAGCAGTTCTTC.

The chain recombines TRBV9 with TRBJ2-5; D gene ambiguous. Trimming pared 2 bases from V and 2 bases from J, leaving 7 bases between. Germline V lookup: CDR1 SGDLS, CDR2 YYNGEE. The CDR3 loop spans 13 amino acids. The CDR3, as DNA: TGTGCCAGCAGCGTGGGCCAGCAAGAGACCCAGTACTTC. It translates to CASSVGQQETQYF.

V gene TRBV20-1 combines with J gene TRBJ2-1; TRBD2 matches 10 bases. The V gene end was trimmed by 3 bases and the J gene end by 6 bases; junction bases not matched to a gene: 5. Germline V gene sequence: CDR1 DFQATT, CDR2 SNEGSKA (reference sequence). The CDR3 spans 14 residues. The CDR3 here is CSASSLAGVNEQFF. The CDR3 nucleotides read TGCAGTGCTAGCAGTCTAGCGGGGGTCAATGAGCAGTTCTTC.

This clonotype has a count of ten or more. J is TRBJ2-1 and V is TRBV27, with D hard to call. Germline V gene lookup returns CDR1 MNHEY and CDR2 SMNVEV (reference sequence). Trimming took 3 bases from V and 8 from J, leaving 17 bases between them. The CDR3 spans 15 residues. CDR3 sequence: CASSFWQTSHDEQFF. The DNA for the CDR3 is TGTGCCAGCAGTTTTTGGCAAACCTCGCACGATGAGCAGTTCTTC.

This clonotype was seen only a few times. This rearrangement joins TRBV4-3 to TRBJ2-5; D is undetermined. Germline assignment: CDR1 LGHNA and CDR2 YSLEER. The CDR3 runs to 15 residues. V gave up 0 bases and J gave up 1 base, with 9 bases separating them. The CDR3 region is CASSQETFTQETQYF. In nucleotides, the CDR3 is TGCGCCAGCAGCCAAGAGACGTTTACCCAAGAGACCCAGTACTTC.

In DNA form, the CDR3 reads TGTGCCAGCAGCCCGGGGACGGGCCCTTATAGCAATCAGCCCCAGCATTTT. This encodes CASSPGTGPYSNQPQHF. The chain joins TRBV3-1 to TRBJ1-5, with a weak D call TRBD1 (5 bases). The germline gives CDR1 LGHDT, CDR2 YNNKEL (reference sequence). The germline V and J ends were trimmed by 4 bases and 0 bases, with 16 bases remaining between them. The CDR3 has 17 residues.

This clonotype has at least ten counts. The chain couples TRBV12-3 or TRBV12-4 to TRBJ2-7; the D gene is possibly TRBD1 (5 bases). Trimming removed 3 bases from V and 5 bases from J, with 17 bases in between. The CDR3 sequence is 15 residues long. The CDR3 loop reads CASSFGRQGANEQYF. CDR3 coding DNA: TGTGCCAGCAGTTTCGGGCGGCAGGGTGCCAACGAGCAGTACTTC.

The J gene is TRBJ2-1, the V gene TRBV6-2 or TRBV6-3; D ambiguous. Germline V gene lookup returns CDR1 MNHEY and CDR2 SVGEGT. This CDR3 is 15 amino acids long. Trimming shortened V by 6 bases and J by 0 bases, and 12 bases separated the two germline ends. The CDR3 DNA reads TGTGCCAGCAGCAGGTCTAGGAGCTCCTACAATGAGCAGTTCTTC. It encodes CASSRSRSSYNEQFF.